This paragraph covers one T cell receptor beta chain sequence. Its antigen remains unknown. These data are taken from a study of cytomegalovirus exposure and HLA in healthy donors. 13 Jbeta primers and 60 Vbeta primers were used for the PCR. TCRdb's copy holds only in-frame clones and misses some; the assay was immunoSEQ multiplex PCR. The sample contains approximately 100,000 clones, about 77% of which appear only once. General observations from the study: In all likelihood, a cluster of highly shared sequence variants was a sequencing artifact.

The junction had 11 bases not matched to a gene; V was cut back by 6 bases and J by 6 bases. Germline CDR1 and CDR2: MDHEN and SYDVKM. This CDR3 has 17 residues. The receptor was derived from a woman in her late teens or twenties in good health and CMV-seropositive. Sequenced sample: PBMCs. The chain is built from TRBV28 and TRBJ2-2, with 12 nucleotides matching TRBD2. The CDR3 sequence is CASSPTSGRFGPGELFF. The CDR3 DNA reads TGTGCCAGCAGCCCTACTAGCGGGAGGTTTGGGCCCGGGGAGCTGTTTTTT.